What follows is one T cell receptor (beta chain) and its context. Its antigen is currently unknown. The sample comes from a study of cytomegalovirus exposure and HLA in healthy donors. The PCR employed 60 Vbeta primers together with 13 Jbeta primers. The assay was immunoSEQ multiplex PCR, and TCRdb's table has in-frame clones only and misses some. The table lists roughly 200,000 clones, roughly 80% of them singletons. Germline CDR1 reads SGHRS; CDR2 reads YFSETQ. The trim removed 5 bases at V and 4 bases at J, leaving 5 bases unmatched. CDR3 length equals 13 residues. Study-wide points: When the data were analyzed later, several of the most significant clusters appeared to be linked to common viral pathogens. The study recorded some 160 TCR beta chains that were cytomegalovirus-associated. When analyzed later, the rates of TCR association showed variation by HLA locus, with DRB1 the most and HLA-C the fewest.

The specimen sequenced was PBMCs. This TCR came from a woman younger than 30 in good health and CMV-seronegative. V usage is TRBV5-1 and J usage is TRBJ1-1; 7 bases match TRBD1. The DNA for the CDR3 is TGCGCCAGCAGACAGGGGAGCGCCACTGAAGCTTTCTTT. Its protein is CASRQGSATEAFF.